Each of the 22 T cell receptor beta chains below was sequenced from the same sample in a study of Ad26.COV2.S vaccination and SARS-CoV-2 variants. Treatment reported: 19 received Ad26.COV2.S at low or high dose, single or two shots; about 5 received placebo; per-sample allocation not given. Samples were taken on day 63 after the first vaccine or placebo injection. Repertoires were generated with immunoSEQ multiplex PCR, while TCRdb's copy carries only in-frame clones and drops some. The sample shows about 350,000 clones, roughly 81% of them seen only once. The sample was peripheral blood, taken in a trial of Ad26.COV2.S vaccine versus placebo. The receptors shown here come from a person aged 18-60 years who received the Ad26.COV2.S COVID-19 vaccine or a placebo.

The DNA of the CDR3 is TGTGCCAGCAGCTTAGGAGGGGGGAACGGGGAAAAACTGTTTTTT. It yields the protein CASSLGGGNGEKLFF. The chain joins TRBV7-9 to TRBJ1-4; perhaps TRBD1 as D (6 bases). The CDR3 spans 15 residues. V shed 1 base and J shed 8 bases, with 14 bases lying between them. Germline assignment: CDR1 SEHNR and CDR2 FQNEAQ (reference sequence).

The CDR3 is CASGLRYNEQFF. CDR3 bases: TGTGCTAGTGGTTTAAGGTACAATGAGCAGTTCTTC. The rearrangement joins TRBV12-5 to TRBJ2-1; D not certain. The ends were cut back, 3 bases at V and 4 bases at J, with 4 bases in the middle. Germline CDR1 is LGHNT and CDR2 is FRNRAP. This CDR3 region has 12 residues.

This chain joins TRBV27 and TRBJ2-1; D might be TRBD1 (5 bases). In germline, CDR1 is MNHEY, CDR2 SMNVEV (reference sequence). The CDR3 consists of 14 residues. V was pared by 7 bases and J by 1 base, with 11 bases between. CDR3 in amino acids: CASTHRGSYNEQFF. CDR3 DNA sequence: TGTGCCAGCACCCATAGGGGATCCTACAATGAGCAGTTCTTC.

This chain joins TRBV5-5 and TRBJ2-1; tentatively, D is TRBD1 (6 bases). With 2 bases removed from V and 2 bases from J, the gap between germline ends came to 11 bases. CDR3 length equals 15 residues. Germline CDR1 SGHKS, CDR2 YYEKEE (reference sequence). CDR3 DNA sequence: TGTGCCAGCAGCTTCACAGGGCCCCCCTACAATGAGCAGTTCTTC. This codes for CASSFTGPPYNEQFF.

The rearrangement uses TRBV6-2 or TRBV6-3 and TRBJ1-5, with a possible D match to TRBD1 (6 bases). Trimming removed 2 bases from V and 6 bases from J, with 17 bases in between. From germline, CDR1 is MNHEY and CDR2 SVGEGT. This CDR3 is built from 16 residues. The CDR3 reads CASSYPGAVWAQPQHF. The CDR3 DNA reads as TGTGCCAGCAGTTACCCGGGGGCAGTTTGGGCTCAGCCCCAGCATTTT.

The J gene is TRBJ2-1, the V gene TRBV7-9; weak D call: TRBD2 (5 bases). Germline values: CDR1 SEHNR, CDR2 FQNEAQ (reference sequence). The CDR3 loop spans 15 amino acids. Trimming removed 2 bases at V and 0 bases at J, with 8 bases between. DNA of the CDR3: TGTGCCAGCAGCTTAAGGGAGCGCTCCTACAATGAGCAGTTCTTC. Translating gives CASSLRERSYNEQFF.

This sequence joins TRBV27 and TRBJ1-4; tentatively, D is TRBD1 (6 bases). The CDR3 spans 17 residues. Between the trimmed V and J ends, which lost 4 bases and 7 bases, there was a span of 22 bases. Germline CDR1 and CDR2: MNHEY and SMNVEV (reference sequence). The CDR3 loop reads CASSSLDSRSLGEKLFF. CDR3 sequence (DNA): TGTGCCAGCAGTTCCCTGGACAGCCGCTCGCTGGGTGAAAAACTGTTTTTT.

The genes are TRBV25-1 and TRBJ1-2, with TRBD1 identical over 10 bases. CDR1 MGHDK and CDR2 SYGVNS come from the germline V gene. With V trimmed by 5 bases and J by 7 bases, 4 bases remained unmatched. There are 13 residues in the CDR3. CDR3 protein: CASSIGQGGGYTF. Here the CDR3 DNA reads TGTGCCAGCAGTATCGGACAGGGGGGTGGCTACACCTTC.

This chain uses TRBV7-2 with TRBJ2-2; no reliable D call. The V gene lost 3 bases and the J gene lost 1 base, with 9 bases spanning the gap. This CDR3 comprises 15 residues. In germline, CDR1 is SGHTA, CDR2 FQGNSA. This CDR3 is CASSFLSLNTGELFF. The CDR3 DNA reads as TGTGCCAGCAGCTTCCTCAGCTTGAACACCGGGGAGCTGTTTTTT.

The J gene is TRBJ2-3, the V gene TRBV3-1 (or the pseudogene TRBV3-2); 7 bases map to TRBD2. CDR3 length: 13 amino acids. V lost 8 bases, J lost 4 bases, and 6 bases stayed unmatched. In germline, CDR1 is LGHDT, CDR2 YNNKEL (reference sequence). The CDR3 region is CASLARGADTQYF. The CDR3 DNA reads TGTGCCAGCCTTGCCCGGGGGGCAGATACGCAGTATTTT.

The CDR3 protein is CASSLGLAGGTNEQFF. DNA of the CDR3: TGTGCCAGCAGCTTGGGACTAGCGGGGGGGACGAATGAGCAGTTCTTC. The chain joins TRBV7-2 to TRBJ2-1; 16 nucleotides agree with TRBD2. The germline CDR1 and CDR2 sequences are SGHTA and FQGNSA. There are 16 residues in the CDR3. The ends lost 3 bases at V and 7 bases at J; junction bases unmatched: 3.

A few counts support this clone. The rearrangement uses TRBV11-2 and TRBJ1-5; no clear D gene. V was trimmed by 4 bases and J by 7 bases, leaving 14 bases between them. Germline CDR1 reads SGHAT; CDR2 reads FQNNGV. The CDR3 has 14 residues. CDR3 amino acids: CASSSGPAGQPQHF. In DNA, the CDR3 is TGTGCCAGCAGCTCCGGGCCGGCTGGACAGCCCCAGCATTTT.

The rearrangement links TRBV30 to TRBJ1-2; D unresolved. The CDR3 covers 14 residues. Germline V gives CDR1 GTSNPN, CDR2 SVGIG (reference sequence). V was pared by 6 bases and J by 3 bases, with 17 bases between. CDR3 protein: CACSEVGRYYGYTF. The CDR3 DNA reads TGTGCCTGTTCCGAGGTAGGACGGTACTATGGCTACACCTTC.

J is TRBJ1-2 and V is TRBV5-1, with TRBD1 matching over 10 bases. The CDR3 sequence is 15 residues long. Germline V CDR1 and CDR2: SGHRS, YFSETQ. V gave up 5 bases and J gave up 4 bases; unmatched junction bases: 8. The CDR3 region has the DNA TGCGCCAGCAGGCTTGGGGGACAGGGGATCTATGGCTACACCTTC. This gives the protein CASRLGGQGIYGYTF.

The chain combines TRBV14 with TRBJ1-1; a possible D gene is TRBD1 (5 bases). The CDR3 contains 16 residues. V lost 4 bases and J 4 bases, leaving 19 bases between the germline ends. Germline loops: CDR1 SGHDN, CDR2 FVKESK. CDR3 coding DNA: TGTGCCAGCAGCCCCCTCGGCGGGGGAAGGGGCACTGAAGCTTTCTTT. This translates into CASSPLGGGRGTEAFF.

The CDR3 DNA reads TGTGCCAGTAGTGAGCAGGGAAGGGGCTACGAGCAGTACTTC. Encoded protein: CASSEQGRGYEQYF. The chain joins TRBV19 to TRBJ2-7; tentatively, D is TRBD1 (5 bases). CDR3 size: 14 residues. With 5 bases removed from V and 3 bases from J, the gap between germline ends came to 14 bases. CDR1 and CDR2 (germline): LNHDA, SQIVND (reference sequence). The full variable domain, with the rest looked up from reference TRBV19 and TRBJ2-7, is DGGITQSPKYLFRKEGQNVTLSCEQNLNHDAMYWYRQDPGQGLRLIYYSQIVNDFQKGDIAEGYSVSREKKESFPLTVTSAQKNPTAFYLCASSEQGRGYEQYFGPGTRLTVT.

The V and J genes are TRBV5-4 and TRBJ2-5, with 8 positions matching TRBD1. The germline gives CDR1 SGHNT, CDR2 YYREEE (reference sequence). Trimming at V came to 4 bases and at J to 7 bases, leaving 12 bases not matched to a gene. The CDR3 runs to 15 residues. Here the CDR3 reads CASSQEGQVPVTQYF. CDR3 coding DNA: TGTGCCAGCAGCCAGGAGGGACAGGTACCCGTGACCCAGTACTTC.

The rearrangement links TRBV6-5 to TRBJ1-1, with TRBD1 as a possible D gene (6 bases). The germline V gene encodes CDR1 MNHEY and CDR2 SVGAGI. The CDR3 is 14 amino acids. Trimming removed 5 bases from V and 7 bases from J, with 17 bases in between. This chain's CDR3 is CASSQRGQLVEAFF. The DNA of the CDR3 is TGTGCCAGCAGTCAGAGAGGACAGCTGGTTGAAGCTTTCTTT.

J is TRBJ1-1 and V is TRBV4-1; possibly TRBD1 for D (5 bases). The CDR3 is 14 amino acids. Trimming stripped 1 base from V and 10 bases from J, with 16 bases between. The germline V gene has CDR1 MGHRA and CDR2 YSYEKL. The CDR3 DNA reads TGCGCCAGCAGCCAAGGGTCCGGGGCCAAGGGAGCTTTCTTT. Translation gives CASSQGSGAKGAFF.

This clone was counted between two and nine times. CDR3 in amino acids: CASSQQSVGADTQYF. CDR3 nucleotides: TGTGCCAGCAGCCAGCAGTCCGTGGGCGCGGATACGCAGTATTTT. The chain has TRBV3-1 (or the pseudogene TRBV3-2) and TRBJ2-3, with D unclear. The CDR3 is 15 amino acids. Germline CDR1 is LGHDT and CDR2 is YNNKEL (reference sequence). V was clipped by 3 bases and J by 6 bases, with 16 bases between them.

This chain links TRBV27 with TRBJ2-1; 14 bases align to TRBD2. The CDR3 runs 16 residues. Per the germline V gene, CDR1 is MNHEY and CDR2 is SMNVEV (reference sequence). Losses at the gene ends were 5 bases for V and 8 bases for J; bases not matched to a gene: 8. The CDR3 here is CASSLSGTSGSYEQFF. The CDR3, as DNA: TGTGCCAGCAGTCTGTCCGGGACTAGCGGGAGCTATGAGCAGTTCTTC.

This clone was picked up a small number of times. The rearrangement joins TRBV6-5 to TRBJ1-5; 7 bases match TRBD1. The CDR3 totals 13 residues. CDR1 is MNHEY, CDR2 SVGAGI, per germline. V lost 4 bases, J lost 4 bases, and 1 base stayed unmatched. The CDR3, as DNA: TGTGCCAGCAGTTGGGGACAGAATCAGCCCCAGCATTTT. Encoded protein: CASSWGQNQPQHF.